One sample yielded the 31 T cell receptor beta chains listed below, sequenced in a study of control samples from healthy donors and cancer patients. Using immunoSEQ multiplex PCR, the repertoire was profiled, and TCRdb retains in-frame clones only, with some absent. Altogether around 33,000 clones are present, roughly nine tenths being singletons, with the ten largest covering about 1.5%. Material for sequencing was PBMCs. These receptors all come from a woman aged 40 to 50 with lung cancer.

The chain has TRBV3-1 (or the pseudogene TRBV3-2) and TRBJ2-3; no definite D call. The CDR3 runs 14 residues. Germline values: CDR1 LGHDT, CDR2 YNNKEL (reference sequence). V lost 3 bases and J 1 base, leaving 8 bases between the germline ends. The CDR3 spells CASSQGFGTDTQYF. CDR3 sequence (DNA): TGTGCCAGCAGCCAGGGGTTCGGCACAGATACGCAGTATTTT.

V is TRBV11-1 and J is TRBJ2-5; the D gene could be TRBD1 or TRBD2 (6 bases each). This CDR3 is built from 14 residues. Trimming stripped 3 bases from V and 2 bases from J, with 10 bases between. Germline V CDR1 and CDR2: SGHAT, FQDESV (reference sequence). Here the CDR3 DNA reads TGTGCCAGCAGCTTCCGGGGGCTGCAAGAGACCCAGTACTTC. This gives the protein CASSFRGLQETQYF.

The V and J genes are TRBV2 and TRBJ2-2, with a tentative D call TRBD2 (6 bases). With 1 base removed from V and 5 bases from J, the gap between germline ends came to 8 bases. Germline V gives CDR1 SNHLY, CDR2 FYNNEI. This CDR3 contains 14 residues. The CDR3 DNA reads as TGTGCCAGCAGTGAAGGGCGGGGTACCGGGGAGCTGTTTTTT. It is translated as CASSEGRGTGELFF.

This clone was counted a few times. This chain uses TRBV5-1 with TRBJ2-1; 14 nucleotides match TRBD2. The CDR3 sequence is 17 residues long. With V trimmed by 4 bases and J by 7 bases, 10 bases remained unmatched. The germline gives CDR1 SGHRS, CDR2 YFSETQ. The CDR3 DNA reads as TGCGCCAGCAGCGAGGGACTAGCGGGGGCCGGTGGGAATGAGCAGTTCTTC. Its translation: CASSEGLAGAGGNEQFF.

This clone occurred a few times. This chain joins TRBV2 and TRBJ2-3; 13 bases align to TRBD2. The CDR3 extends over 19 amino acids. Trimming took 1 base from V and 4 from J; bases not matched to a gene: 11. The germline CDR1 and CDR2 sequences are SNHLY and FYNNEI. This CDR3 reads CASSEGLAGGTLLADTQYF. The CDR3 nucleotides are TGTGCCAGCAGTGAAGGACTAGCGGGGGGCACCCTCTTGGCAGATACGCAGTATTTT.

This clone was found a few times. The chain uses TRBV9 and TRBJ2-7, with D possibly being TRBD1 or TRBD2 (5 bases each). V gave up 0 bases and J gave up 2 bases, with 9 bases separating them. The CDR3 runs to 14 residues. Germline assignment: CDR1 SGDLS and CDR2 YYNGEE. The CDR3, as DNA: TGTGCCAGCAGCGTAGGGGACGGGGCCTACGAGCAGTACTTC. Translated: CASSVGDGAYEQYF.

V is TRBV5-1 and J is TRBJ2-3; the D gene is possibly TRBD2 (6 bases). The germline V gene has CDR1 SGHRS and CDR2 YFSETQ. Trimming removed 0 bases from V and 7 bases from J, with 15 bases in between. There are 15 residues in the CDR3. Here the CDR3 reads CASSLVDGGGNTQYF. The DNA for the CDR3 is TGCGCCAGCAGCTTGGTTGACGGGGGTGGGAATACGCAGTATTTT.

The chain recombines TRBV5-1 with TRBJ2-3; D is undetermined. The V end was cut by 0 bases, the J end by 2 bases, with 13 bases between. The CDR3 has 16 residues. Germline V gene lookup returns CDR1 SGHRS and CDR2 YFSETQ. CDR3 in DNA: TGCGCCAGCAGCTTGGTAGGGTCCGCGCACACAGATACGCAGTATTTT. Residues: CASSLVGSAHTDTQYF.

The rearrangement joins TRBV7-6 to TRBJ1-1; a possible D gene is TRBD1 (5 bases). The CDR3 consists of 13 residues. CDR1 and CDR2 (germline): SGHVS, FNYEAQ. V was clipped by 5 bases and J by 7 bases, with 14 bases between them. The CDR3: CASSTERGSEAFF. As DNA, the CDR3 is TGTGCCAGCAGCACCGAACGGGGGAGTGAAGCTTTCTTT.

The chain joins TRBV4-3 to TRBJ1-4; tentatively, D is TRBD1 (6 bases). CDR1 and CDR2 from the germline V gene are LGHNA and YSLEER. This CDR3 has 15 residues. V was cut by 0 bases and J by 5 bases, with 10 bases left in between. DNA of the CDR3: TGCGCCAGCAGCCAAGACACAGGGTCCAATGAAAAACTGTTTTTT. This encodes CASSQDTGSNEKLFF.

For the CDR3, the DNA is TGTGCCAGCAGCTACAGGGGCCAGGACACTGAAGCTTTCTTT. This translates into CASSYRGQDTEAFF. V and J are TRBV5-5 and TRBJ1-1; 7 bases line up with TRBD1. Per germline, CDR1 SGHKS and CDR2 YYEKEE (reference sequence). The V segment lost 3 bases and the J segment 3 bases; nucleotides outside the gene matches: 5. The CDR3 is 14 residues long.

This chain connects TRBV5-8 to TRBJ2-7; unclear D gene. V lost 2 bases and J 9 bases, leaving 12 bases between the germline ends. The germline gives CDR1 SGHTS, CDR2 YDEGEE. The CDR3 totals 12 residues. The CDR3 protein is CASSFAPARQYF. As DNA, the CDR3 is TGTGCCAGCAGCTTCGCCCCCGCACGGCAGTACTTC.

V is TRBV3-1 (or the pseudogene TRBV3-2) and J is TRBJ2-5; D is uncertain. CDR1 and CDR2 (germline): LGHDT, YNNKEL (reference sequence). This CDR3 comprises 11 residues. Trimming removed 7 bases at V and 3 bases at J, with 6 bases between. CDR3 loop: CASTVEETQYF. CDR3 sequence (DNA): TGTGCCAGCACCGTCGAAGAGACCCAGTACTTC.

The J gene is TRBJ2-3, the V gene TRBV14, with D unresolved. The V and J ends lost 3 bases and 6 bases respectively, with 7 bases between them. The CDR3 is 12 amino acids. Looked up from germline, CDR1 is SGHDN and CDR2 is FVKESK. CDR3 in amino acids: CASSQLGDTQYF. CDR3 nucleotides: TGTGCCAGCAGCCAGCTCGGGGATACGCAGTATTTT.

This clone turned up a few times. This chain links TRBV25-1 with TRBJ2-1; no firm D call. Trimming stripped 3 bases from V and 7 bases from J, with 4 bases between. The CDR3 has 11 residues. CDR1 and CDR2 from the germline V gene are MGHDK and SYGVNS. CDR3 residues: CASSDNNEQFF. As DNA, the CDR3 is TGTGCCAGCAGTGATAATAATGAGCAGTTCTTC.

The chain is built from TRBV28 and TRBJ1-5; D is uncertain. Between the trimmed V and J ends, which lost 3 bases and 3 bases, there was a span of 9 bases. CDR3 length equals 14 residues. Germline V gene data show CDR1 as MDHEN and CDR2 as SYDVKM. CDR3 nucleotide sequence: TGTGCCAGCAGTTTCCAAAGTTACAATCAGCCCCAGCATTTT. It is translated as CASSFQSYNQPQHF. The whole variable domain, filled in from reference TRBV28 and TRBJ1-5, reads DVKVTQSSRYLVKRTGEKVFLECVQDMDHENMFWYRQDPGLGLRLIYFSYDVKMKEKGDIPEGYSVSREKKERFSLILESASTNQTSMYLCASSFQSYNQPQHFGDGTRLSIL.

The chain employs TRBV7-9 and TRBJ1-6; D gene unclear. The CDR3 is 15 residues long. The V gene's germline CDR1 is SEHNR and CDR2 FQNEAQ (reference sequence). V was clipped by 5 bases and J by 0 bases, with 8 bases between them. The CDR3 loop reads CASSPDSSYNSPLHF. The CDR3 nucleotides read TGTGCCAGCAGCCCAGATTCCTCCTATAATTCACCCCTCCACTTT. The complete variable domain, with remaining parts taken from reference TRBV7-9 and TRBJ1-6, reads DTGVSQNPRHKITKRGQNVTFRCDPISEHNRLYWYRQTLGQGPEFLTYFQNEAQLEKSRLLSDRFSAERPKGSFSTLEIQRTEQGDSAMYLCASSPDSSYNSPLHFGNGTRLTVT.

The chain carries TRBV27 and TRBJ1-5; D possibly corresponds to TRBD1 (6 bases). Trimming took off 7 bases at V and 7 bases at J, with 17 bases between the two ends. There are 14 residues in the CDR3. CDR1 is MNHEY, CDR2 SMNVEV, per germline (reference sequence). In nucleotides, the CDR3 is TGTGCCAGCACTCCAGGGGCAAAACAACAGCCCCAGCATTTT. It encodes CASTPGAKQQPQHF.

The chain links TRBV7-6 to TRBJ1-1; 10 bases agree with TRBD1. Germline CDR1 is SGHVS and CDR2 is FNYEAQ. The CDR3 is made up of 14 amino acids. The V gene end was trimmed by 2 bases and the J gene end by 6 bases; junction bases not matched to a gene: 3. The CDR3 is CASSLLGQGAEAFF. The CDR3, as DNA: TGTGCCAGCAGCTTACTAGGACAGGGGGCTGAAGCTTTCTTT.

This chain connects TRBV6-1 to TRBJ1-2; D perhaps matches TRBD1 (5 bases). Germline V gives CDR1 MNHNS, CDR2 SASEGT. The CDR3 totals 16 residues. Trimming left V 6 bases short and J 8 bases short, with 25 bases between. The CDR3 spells CASRENPTGAHEGYTF. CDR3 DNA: TGTGCCAGCAGGGAAAATCCTACAGGAGCCCATGAAGGCTACACCTTC.

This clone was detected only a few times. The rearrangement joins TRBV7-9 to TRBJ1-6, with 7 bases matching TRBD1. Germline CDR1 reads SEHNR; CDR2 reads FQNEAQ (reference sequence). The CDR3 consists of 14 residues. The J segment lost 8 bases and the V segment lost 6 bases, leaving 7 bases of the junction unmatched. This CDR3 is CASRKGGADSPLHF. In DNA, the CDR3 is TGTGCCAGCAGGAAAGGGGGCGCGGATTCACCCCTCCACTTT.

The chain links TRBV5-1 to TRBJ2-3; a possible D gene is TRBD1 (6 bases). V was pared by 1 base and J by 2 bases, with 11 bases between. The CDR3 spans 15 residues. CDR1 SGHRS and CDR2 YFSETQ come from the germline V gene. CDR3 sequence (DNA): TGCGCCAGCAGCTTGTCACAGGGTCCCACAGATACGCAGTATTTT. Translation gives CASSLSQGPTDTQYF.

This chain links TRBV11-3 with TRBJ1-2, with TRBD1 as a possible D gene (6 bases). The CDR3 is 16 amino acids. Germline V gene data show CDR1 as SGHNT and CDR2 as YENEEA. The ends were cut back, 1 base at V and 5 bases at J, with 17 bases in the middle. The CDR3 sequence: CASSLGGLQGKYGYTF. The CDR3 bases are TGTGCCAGCAGCTTAGGAGGTTTGCAGGGGAAATATGGCTACACCTTC.

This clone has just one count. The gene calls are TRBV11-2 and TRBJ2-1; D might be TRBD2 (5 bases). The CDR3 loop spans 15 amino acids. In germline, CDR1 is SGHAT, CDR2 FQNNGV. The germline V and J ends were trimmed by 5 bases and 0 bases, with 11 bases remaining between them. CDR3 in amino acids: CASSVERSSYNEQFF. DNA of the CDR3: TGTGCCAGCAGCGTCGAGCGGAGCTCCTACAATGAGCAGTTCTTC.

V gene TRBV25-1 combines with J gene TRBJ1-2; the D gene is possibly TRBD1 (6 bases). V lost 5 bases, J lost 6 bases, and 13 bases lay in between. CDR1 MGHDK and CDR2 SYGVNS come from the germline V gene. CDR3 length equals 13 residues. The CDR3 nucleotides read TGTGCCAGCAGTCTTACAGGGTCAGATGGCTACACCTTC. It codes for CASSLTGSDGYTF.

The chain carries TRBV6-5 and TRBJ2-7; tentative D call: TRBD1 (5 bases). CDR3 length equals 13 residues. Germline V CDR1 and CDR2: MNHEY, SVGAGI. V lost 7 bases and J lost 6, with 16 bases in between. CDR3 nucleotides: TGTGCCAGCACCTCGGACAAAAGGGGCGAGCAGTACTTC. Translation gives CASTSDKRGEQYF.

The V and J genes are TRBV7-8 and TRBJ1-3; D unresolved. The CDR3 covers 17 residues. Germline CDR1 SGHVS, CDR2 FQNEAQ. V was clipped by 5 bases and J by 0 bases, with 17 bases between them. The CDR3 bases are TGTGCCAGCAGCCGTTTTTCCCGGATTAACTCTGGAAACACCATATATTTT. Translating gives CASSRFSRINSGNTIYF.

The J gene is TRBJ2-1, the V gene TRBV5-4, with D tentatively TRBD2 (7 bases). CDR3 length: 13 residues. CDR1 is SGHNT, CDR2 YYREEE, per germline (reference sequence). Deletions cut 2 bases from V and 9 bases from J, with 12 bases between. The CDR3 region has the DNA TGTGCCAGCAGCTTCGTGGGGGGGCGTGAGCAGTTCTTC. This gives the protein CASSFVGGREQFF.

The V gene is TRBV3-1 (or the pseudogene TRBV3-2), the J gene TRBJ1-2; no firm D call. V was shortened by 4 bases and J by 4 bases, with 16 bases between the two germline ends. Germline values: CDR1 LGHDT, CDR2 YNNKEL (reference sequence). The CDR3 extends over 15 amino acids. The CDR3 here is CASSRTRTLLYGYTF. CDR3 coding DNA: TGTGCCAGCAGCCGTACGAGGACTCTCCTCTATGGCTACACCTTC.

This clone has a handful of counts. The CDR3 is CASSFTSVAGELFF. In nucleotides, the CDR3 is TGTGCCAGCAGCTTTACTAGCGTCGCCGGGGAGCTGTTTTTT. The chain couples TRBV7-3 to TRBJ2-2, with 7 bases lining up with TRBD2. V was pared by 3 bases and J by 6 bases, with 4 bases of the junction left unmatched. The CDR3 is 14 residues long. The germline V gene has CDR1 SGHTA and CDR2 FQGTGA. The variable domain in full, with the rest retrieved from reference TRBV7-3 and TRBJ2-2, is GAGVSQTPSNKVTEKGKYVELRCDPISGHTALYWYRQSLGQGPEFLIYFQGTGAADDSGLPNDRFFAVRPEGSVSTLKIQRTERGDSAVYLCASSFTSVAGELFFGEGSRLTVL.

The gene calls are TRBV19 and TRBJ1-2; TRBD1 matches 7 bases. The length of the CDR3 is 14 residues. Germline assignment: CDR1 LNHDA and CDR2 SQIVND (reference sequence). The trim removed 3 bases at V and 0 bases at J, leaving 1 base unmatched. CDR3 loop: CASSIDRANYGYTF. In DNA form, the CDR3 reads TGTGCCAGTAGTATTGACAGGGCTAACTATGGCTACACCTTC.